These 8 T cell receptor beta chains originate from one sample sequenced in a study of identifying expanded T cells in peripheral blood. The protocol was immunoSEQ multiplex PCR, while the TCRdb copy is restricted to in-frame clones and leaves out a portion. Among tens of thousands of clones listed, around 90% were seen once. Sequencing input: blood. The receptors originated from a person aged 18 to 70 in good health.

This clone occurred a few times. The chain carries TRBV10-1 and TRBJ2-3; D is unclear. This CDR3 has 16 amino acids. Germline-derived CDR1 and CDR2 are WNHNN and SYGVQD (reference sequence). V was trimmed by 0 bases and J by 0 bases, leaving 10 bases between them. CDR3 in amino acids: CASSESAAASTDTQYF. CDR3 DNA: TGCGCCAGCAGTGAGTCGGCTGCAGCTAGCACAGATACGCAGTATTTT.

The rearrangement links TRBV6-5 to TRBJ2-2, with D possibly being TRBD2 (6 bases). Trimming shortened V by 8 bases and J by 4 bases, and 11 bases separated the two germline ends. Germline CDR1 MNHEY, CDR2 SVGAGI. The CDR3 runs 13 residues. CDR3 nucleotides: TGTGCCAGCGGGGGGATAATCACCGGGGAGCTGTTTTTT. This encodes CASGGIITGELFF.

This chain joins TRBV30 and TRBJ1-1, with 8 positions matching TRBD1. Germline assignment: CDR1 GTSNPN and CDR2 SVGIG (reference sequence). Trimming took 2 bases from V and 3 from J; bases not matched to a gene: 8. This CDR3 region has 15 residues. CDR3 sequence (DNA): TGTGCCTGGAGTTCAGGGGGCGATTGGCACACTGAAGCTTTCTTT. It codes for CAWSSGGDWHTEAFF. Looking up the rest from reference TRBV30 and TRBJ1-1 gives the full variable domain: SQTIHQWPATLVQPVGSPLSLECTVEGTSNPNLYWYRQAAGRGLQLLFYSVGIGQISSEVPQNLSASRPQDRQFILSSKKLLLSDSGFYLCAWSSGGDWHTEAFFGQGTRLTVV.

This chain joins TRBV27 and TRBJ2-3, with 8 bases that match TRBD2. V shed 4 bases and J 5 bases; nucleotides not matched to a gene: 8. The CDR3 contains 15 residues. Germline CDR1 is MNHEY and CDR2 is SMNVEV (reference sequence). CDR3 region: CASSSSGRARDTQYF. DNA of the CDR3: TGTGCCAGCAGTTCCTCCGGGAGGGCCAGAGATACGCAGTATTTT.

The V gene is TRBV19, the J gene TRBJ2-7, with D perhaps matching TRBD1 (6 bases). The V end was cut by 3 bases, the J end by 2 bases, with 8 bases between. The CDR3 covers 13 residues. CDR1 LNHDA and CDR2 SQIVND come from the germline V gene (reference sequence). This CDR3 reads CASSITGTYEQYF. The CDR3 coding sequence is TGTGCCAGTAGTATTACAGGGACCTACGAGCAGTACTTC.

This clone has a single count. The chain employs TRBV7-2 and TRBJ2-3; a possible D gene is TRBD2 (6 bases). The V end was cut by 1 base, the J end by 8 bases, with 10 bases between. The CDR3 sequence is 13 residues long. CDR1 and CDR2 from the germline V gene are SGHTA and FQGNSA. The CDR3 loop is CASSLGGGGTQYF. CDR3 nucleotides: TGTGCCAGCAGCTTAGGGGGAGGAGGTACGCAGTATTTT.

The chain combines TRBV5-6 with TRBJ2-7; D perhaps matches TRBD2 (6 bases). From germline, CDR1 is SGHDT and CDR2 YYEEEE. With 7 bases removed from V and 0 bases from J, the gap between germline ends came to 14 bases. This CDR3 comprises 14 residues. This CDR3 is CASAQAGRSYEQYF. CDR3 nucleotide sequence: TGTGCCAGCGCTCAAGCGGGCCGCTCCTACGAGCAGTACTTC.

The chain carries TRBV6-1 and TRBJ1-1; D is perhaps TRBD1 (6 bases). The germline V gene has CDR1 MNHNS and CDR2 SASEGT. The CDR3 consists of 15 residues. Trimming removed 5 bases from V and 1 base from J, with 14 bases in between. The chain's CDR3 is CASSPWTAENTEAFF. CDR3 in DNA: TGTGCCAGCAGTCCATGGACAGCAGAGAACACTGAAGCTTTCTTT.